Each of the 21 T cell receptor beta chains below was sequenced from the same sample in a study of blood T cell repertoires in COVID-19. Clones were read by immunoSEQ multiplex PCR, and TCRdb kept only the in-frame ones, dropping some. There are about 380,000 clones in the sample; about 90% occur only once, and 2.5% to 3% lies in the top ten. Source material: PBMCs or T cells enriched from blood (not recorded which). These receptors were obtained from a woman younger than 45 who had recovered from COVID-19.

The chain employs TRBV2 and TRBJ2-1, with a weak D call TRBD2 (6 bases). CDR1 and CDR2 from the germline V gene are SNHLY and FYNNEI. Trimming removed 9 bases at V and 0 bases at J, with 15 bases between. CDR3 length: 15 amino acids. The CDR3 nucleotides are TGTGCCAGTAGATTTAGCGGCAGCTCCTACAATGAGCAGTTCTTC. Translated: CASRFSGSSYNEQFF.

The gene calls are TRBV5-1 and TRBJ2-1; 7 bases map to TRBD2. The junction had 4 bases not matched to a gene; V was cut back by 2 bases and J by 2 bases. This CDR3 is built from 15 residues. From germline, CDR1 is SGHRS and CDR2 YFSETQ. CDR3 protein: CASSFRLAAYNEQFF. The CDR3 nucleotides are TGCGCCAGCAGCTTCCGGCTAGCGGCCTACAATGAGCAGTTCTTC.

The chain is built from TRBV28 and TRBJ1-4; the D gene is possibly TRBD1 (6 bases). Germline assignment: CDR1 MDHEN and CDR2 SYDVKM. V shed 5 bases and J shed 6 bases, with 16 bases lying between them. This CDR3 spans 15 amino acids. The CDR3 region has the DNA TGTGCCAGCAGTCCCTCAGGGGAGGGGGATGAAAAACTGTTTTTT. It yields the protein CASSPSGEGDEKLFF.

CDR3 amino acids: CASSQAWTSGKNEQFF. DNA of the CDR3: TGTGCCAGCAGCCAAGCTTGGACTAGCGGGAAAAATGAGCAGTTCTTC. This chain links TRBV14 with TRBJ2-1, with 12 bases that match TRBD2. The CDR3 is 16 amino acids. CDR1 SGHDN and CDR2 FVKESK come from the germline V gene. J lost 7 bases, V lost 1 base, and 5 bases had no gene match.

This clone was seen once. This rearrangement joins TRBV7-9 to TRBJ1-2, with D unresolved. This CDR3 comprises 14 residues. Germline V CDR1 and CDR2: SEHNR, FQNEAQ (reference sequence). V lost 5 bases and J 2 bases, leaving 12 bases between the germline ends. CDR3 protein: CASSEVAENYGYTF. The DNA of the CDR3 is TGTGCCAGCAGCGAGGTGGCAGAAAACTATGGCTACACCTTC.

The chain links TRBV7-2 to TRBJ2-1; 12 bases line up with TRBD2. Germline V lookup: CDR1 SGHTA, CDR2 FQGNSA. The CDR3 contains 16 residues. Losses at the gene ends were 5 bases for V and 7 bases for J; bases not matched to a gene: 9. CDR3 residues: CASSPTLAGGGNEQFF. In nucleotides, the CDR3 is TGTGCCAGCAGCCCTACTCTAGCGGGAGGGGGAAATGAGCAGTTCTTC. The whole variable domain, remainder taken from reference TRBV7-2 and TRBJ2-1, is GAGVSQSPSNKVTEKGKDVELRCDPISGHTALYWYRQSLGQGLEFLIYFQGNSAPDKSGLPSDRFSAERTGGSVSTLTIQRTQQEDSAVYLCASSPTLAGGGNEQFFGPGTRLTVL.

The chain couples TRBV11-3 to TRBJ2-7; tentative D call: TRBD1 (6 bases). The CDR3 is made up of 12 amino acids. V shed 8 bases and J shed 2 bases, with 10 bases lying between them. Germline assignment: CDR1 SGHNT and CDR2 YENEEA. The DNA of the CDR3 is TGTGCCAGCGGACAGACCCCCTACGAGCAGTACTTC. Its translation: CASGQTPYEQYF. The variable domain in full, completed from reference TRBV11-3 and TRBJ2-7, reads EAGVVQSPRYKIIEKKQPVAFWCNPISGHNTLYWYLQNLGQGPELLIRYENEEAVDDSQLPKDRFSAERLKGVDSTLKIQPAELGDSAVYLCASGQTPYEQYFGPGTRLTVT.

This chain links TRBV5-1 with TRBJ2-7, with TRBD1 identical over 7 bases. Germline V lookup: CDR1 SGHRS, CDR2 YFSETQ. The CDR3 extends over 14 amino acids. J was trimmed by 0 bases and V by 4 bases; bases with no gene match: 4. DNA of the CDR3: TGCGCCAGCAGCCTACAGGGGATCTCCTACGAGCAGTACTTC. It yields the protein CASSLQGISYEQYF.

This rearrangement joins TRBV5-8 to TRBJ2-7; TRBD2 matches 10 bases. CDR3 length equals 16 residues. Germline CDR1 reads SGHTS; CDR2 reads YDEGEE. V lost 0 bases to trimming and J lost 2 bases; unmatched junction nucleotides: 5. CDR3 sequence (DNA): TGTGCCAGCAGCTTGGGCCTAGCGGGAGTAGCCTACGAGCAGTACTTC. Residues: CASSLGLAGVAYEQYF. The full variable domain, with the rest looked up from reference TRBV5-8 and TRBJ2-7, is EAGVTQSPTHLIKTRGQQATLRCSPISGHTSVYWYQQALGLGLQFLLWYDEGEERNRGNFPPRFSGRQFPNYSSELNVNALELEDSALYLCASSLGLAGVAYEQYFGPGTRLTVT.

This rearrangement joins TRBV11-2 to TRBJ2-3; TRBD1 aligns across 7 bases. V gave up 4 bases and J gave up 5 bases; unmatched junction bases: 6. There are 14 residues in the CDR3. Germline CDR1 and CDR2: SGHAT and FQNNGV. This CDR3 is CASSYQTGIDTQYF. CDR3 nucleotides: TGTGCCAGCAGCTACCAGACAGGGATAGATACGCAGTATTTT.

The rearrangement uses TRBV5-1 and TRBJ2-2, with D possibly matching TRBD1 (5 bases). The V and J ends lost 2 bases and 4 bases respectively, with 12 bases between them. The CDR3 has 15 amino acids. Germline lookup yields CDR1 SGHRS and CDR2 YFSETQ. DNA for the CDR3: TGCGCCAGCAGCTTACCAGGGCACAGCACCGGGGAGCTGTTTTTT. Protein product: CASSLPGHSTGELFF. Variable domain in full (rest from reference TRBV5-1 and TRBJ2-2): KAGVTQTPRYLIKTRGQQVTLSCSPISGHRSVSWYQQTPGQGLQFLFEYFSETQRNKGNFPGRFSGRQFSNSRSEMNVSTLELGDSALYLCASSLPGHSTGELFFGEGSRLTVL.

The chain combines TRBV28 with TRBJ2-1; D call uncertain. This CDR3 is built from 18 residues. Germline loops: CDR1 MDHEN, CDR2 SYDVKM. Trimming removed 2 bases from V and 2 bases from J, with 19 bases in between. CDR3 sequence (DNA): TGTGCCAGCAGTTTAGGCGGAATAGTTTCGTGGGCCTACAATGAGCAGTTCTTC. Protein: CASSLGGIVSWAYNEQFF.

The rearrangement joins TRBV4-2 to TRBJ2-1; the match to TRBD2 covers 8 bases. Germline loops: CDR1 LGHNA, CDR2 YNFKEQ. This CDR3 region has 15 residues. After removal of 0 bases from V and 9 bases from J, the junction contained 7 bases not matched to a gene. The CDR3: CASSQDGAGGGEQFF. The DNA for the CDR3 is TGTGCCAGCAGCCAAGATGGTGCGGGAGGAGGTGAGCAGTTCTTC.

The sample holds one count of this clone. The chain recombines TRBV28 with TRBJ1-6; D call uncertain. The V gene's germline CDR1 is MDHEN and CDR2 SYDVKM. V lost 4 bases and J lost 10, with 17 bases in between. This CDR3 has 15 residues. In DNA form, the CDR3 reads TGTGCCAGCAGTTCCGTCTATCGAGGTCGGTCACCCCTCCACTTT. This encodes CASSSVYRGRSPLHF.

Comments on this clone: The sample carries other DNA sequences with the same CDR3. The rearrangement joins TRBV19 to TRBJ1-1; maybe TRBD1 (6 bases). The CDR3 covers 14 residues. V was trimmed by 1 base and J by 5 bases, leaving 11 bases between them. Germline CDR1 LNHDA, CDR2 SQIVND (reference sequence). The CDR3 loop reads CASSIGGGGTEAFF. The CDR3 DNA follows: TGTGCCAGTAGTATAGGAGGGGGGGGGACTGAAGCTTTCTTT.

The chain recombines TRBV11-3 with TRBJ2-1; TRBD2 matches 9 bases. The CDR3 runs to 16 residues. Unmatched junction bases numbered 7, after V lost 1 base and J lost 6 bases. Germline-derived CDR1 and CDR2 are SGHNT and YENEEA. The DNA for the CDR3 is TGTGCCAGCAGCTTAGGGGATAGCGGGAGTGGCAATGAGCAGTTCTTC. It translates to CASSLGDSGSGNEQFF.

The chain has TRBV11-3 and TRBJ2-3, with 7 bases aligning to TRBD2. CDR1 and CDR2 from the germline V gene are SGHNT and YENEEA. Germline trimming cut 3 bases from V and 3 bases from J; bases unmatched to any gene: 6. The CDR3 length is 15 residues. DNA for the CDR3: TGTGCCAGCAGCTTTCGGGGGAGGGCGACAGATACGCAGTATTTT. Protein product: CASSFRGRATDTQYF.

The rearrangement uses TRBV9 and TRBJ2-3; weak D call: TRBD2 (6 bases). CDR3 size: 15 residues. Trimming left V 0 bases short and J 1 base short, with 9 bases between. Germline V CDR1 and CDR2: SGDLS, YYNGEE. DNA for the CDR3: TGTGCCAGCAGCGTAGATTCGGGAGGCACAGATACGCAGTATTTT. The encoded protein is CASSVDSGGTDTQYF.

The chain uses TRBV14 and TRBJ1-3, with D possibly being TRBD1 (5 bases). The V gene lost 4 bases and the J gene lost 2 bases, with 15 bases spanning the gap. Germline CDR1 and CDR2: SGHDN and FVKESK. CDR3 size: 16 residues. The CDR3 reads CASSPRQRSAGNTIYF. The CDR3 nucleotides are TGTGCCAGCAGCCCGCGACAGCGATCGGCTGGAAACACCATATATTTT.

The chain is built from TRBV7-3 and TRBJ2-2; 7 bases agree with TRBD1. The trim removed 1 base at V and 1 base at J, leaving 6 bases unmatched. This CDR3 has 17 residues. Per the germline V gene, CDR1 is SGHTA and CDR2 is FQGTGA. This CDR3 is CASSLNMGTVNTGELFF. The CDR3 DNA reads TGTGCCAGCAGCTTAAACATGGGGACAGTGAACACCGGGGAGCTGTTTTTT. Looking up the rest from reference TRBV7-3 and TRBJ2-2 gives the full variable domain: GAGVSQTPSNKVTEKGKYVELRCDPISGHTALYWYRQSLGQGPEFLIYFQGTGAADDSGLPNDRFFAVRPEGSVSTLKIQRTERGDSAVYLCASSLNMGTVNTGELFFGEGSRLTVL.

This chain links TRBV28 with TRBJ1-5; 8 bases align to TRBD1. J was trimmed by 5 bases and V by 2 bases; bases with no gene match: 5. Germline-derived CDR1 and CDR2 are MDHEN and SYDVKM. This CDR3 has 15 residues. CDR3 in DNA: TGTGCCAGCAGTTTAGGGGCAGGGGGCCATCAGCCCCAGCATTTT. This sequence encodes CASSLGAGGHQPQHF.